The 11 T cell receptor beta chains listed next were all sequenced from one sample in a study of blood T cell repertoires in COVID-19 (dated by TCRdb to the early 2020s). The library relied on the immunoSEQ multiplex PCR assay. TCRdb's version of the immuneACCESS table is confined to in-frame rearrangements and falls short of the full clone set. An unresolved V gene accounts for under half of the shortfall where checked; the remainder is of unknown origin. This sample lists about 200,000 clones; 86% were detected once. In total, the top ten clones hold 0.7% to 0.85% of the sample. The sample comprised peripheral blood. The receptors shown here come from a woman in her sixties or seventies with acute or convalescent COVID-19.

This sequence joins TRBV10-1 and TRBJ2-1, with 16 bases identical to TRBD2. Germline CDR1 WNHNN, CDR2 SYGVQD (reference sequence). V trimming: 6 bases; J trimming: 5 bases; junction bases outside the gene matches: 7. The CDR3 spans 17 residues. CDR3 amino acids: CASSAGLAGGIDNEQFF. As DNA, the CDR3 is TGCGCCAGCAGCGCGGGACTAGCGGGAGGGATCGACAATGAGCAGTTCTTC.

This clone came up once. The chain combines TRBV5-6 with TRBJ2-5; TRBD1 matches at 12 bases. Germline CDR1 SGHDT, CDR2 YYEEEE. Losses at the gene ends were 1 base for V and 5 bases for J; bases not matched to a gene: 6. This CDR3 contains 16 residues. The DNA for the CDR3 is TGTGCCAGCAGCTTGCCTGGGACAGGGGGCTTGGAGACCCAGTACTTC. It codes for CASSLPGTGGLETQYF. The variable domain in full, with the rest retrieved from reference TRBV5-6 and TRBJ2-5, is DAGVTQSPTHLIKTRGQQVTLRCSPKSGHDTVSWYQQALGQGPQFIFQYYEEEERQRGNFPDRFSGHQFPNYSSELNVNALLLGDSALYLCASSLPGTGGLETQYFGPGTRLLVL.

The genes are TRBV7-2 and TRBJ2-6; 7 bases line up with TRBD1. The CDR3 consists of 17 residues. Germline CDR1 is SGHTA and CDR2 is FQGNSA. J lost 0 bases, V lost 5 bases, and 7 bases had no gene match. The DNA of the CDR3 is TGTGCCAGCAGCGCCAGGGGGACGACCTCTGGGGCCAACGTCCTGACTTTC. It encodes CASSARGTTSGANVLTF.

The chain uses TRBV18 and TRBJ1-5, with D perhaps TRBD1 (5 bases). Germline lookup yields CDR1 KGHSH and CDR2 LQKENI. The V and J ends lost 3 bases and 0 bases respectively, with 9 bases between them. The CDR3 is 15 amino acids. Written as DNA, the CDR3 is TGTGCCAGCTCACCTCCGGGGGATAGCAATCAGCCCCAGCATTTT. This codes for CASSPPGDSNQPQHF.

The chain combines TRBV18 with TRBJ1-2; 11 nucleotides line up with TRBD1. Germline V gene lookup returns CDR1 KGHSH and CDR2 LQKENI. This CDR3 has 16 residues. Trimming took 1 base from V and 8 from J; bases not matched to a gene: 9. The CDR3 here is CASSPQLDWTGGGYTF. The CDR3 DNA follows: TGTGCCAGCTCACCACAATTGGATTGGACAGGGGGCGGCTACACCTTC.

The genes are TRBV7-8 and TRBJ1-6, with TRBD1 matching over 8 bases. The CDR3 length is 15 residues. V shed 3 bases and J 7 bases; nucleotides not matched to a gene: 5. CDR1 SGHVS and CDR2 FQNEAQ come from the germline V gene. The CDR3 loop is CASSFLGQANSPLHF. As DNA, the CDR3 is TGTGCCAGCAGCTTCTTGGGACAGGCAAATTCACCCCTCCACTTT.

V and J are TRBV12-3 or TRBV12-4 and TRBJ1-1; no firm D call. Trimming removed 1 base at V and 3 bases at J, with 6 bases between. CDR3 length: 13 residues. The CDR3 region has the DNA TGTGCCAGCAGTTTAGGAGCGTACACTGAAGCTTTCTTT. Protein: CASSLGAYTEAFF.

The CDR3 here is CASSPGQGNEKLFF. CDR3 coding DNA: TGTGCCAGCTCACCAGGGCAGGGAAATGAAAAACTGTTTTTT. J is TRBJ1-4 and V is TRBV18, with D possibly matching TRBD1 (5 bases). Germline V gene sequence: CDR1 KGHSH, CDR2 LQKENI. V was shortened by 2 bases and J by 5 bases, with 9 bases between the two germline ends. This CDR3 spans 14 amino acids.

This clone came up once. The V gene is TRBV7-3, the J gene TRBJ2-1; 10 nucleotides align to TRBD2. Trimming removed 5 bases from V and 8 bases from J; junction bases left unmatched: 3. This CDR3 has 13 amino acids. In germline, CDR1 is SGHTA, CDR2 FQGTGA. The CDR3 bases are TGTGCCAGCAGCGTCGGACTAGCGGATGAGCAGTTCTTC. Its translation: CASSVGLADEQFF. Together with reference TRBV7-3 and TRBJ2-1, the CDR3 gives the full variable domain: GAGVSQTPSNKVTEKGKYVELRCDPISGHTALYWYRQSLGQGPEFLIYFQGTGAADDSGLPNDRFFAVRPEGSVSTLKIQRTERGDSAVYLCASSVGLADEQFFGPGTRLTVL.

The table lists this clone with a count of one. Written as DNA, the CDR3 is TGTGCCAGCAGCTTGGGGGACAGGAATCATGGCTACACCTTC. This gives the protein CASSLGDRNHGYTF. The chain carries TRBV5-6 and TRBJ1-2; TRBD1 matches at 8 bases. The CDR3 has 14 amino acids. With V trimmed by 0 bases and J by 6 bases, 4 bases remained unmatched. CDR1 and CDR2 (germline): SGHDT, YYEEEE.

This chain links TRBV5-6 with TRBJ1-1; D is undetermined. CDR1 SGHDT and CDR2 YYEEEE come from the germline V gene. The CDR3 totals 15 residues. V was clipped by 2 bases and J by 1 base, with 12 bases between them. The CDR3, as DNA: TGTGCCAGCAGCTTTGGTCCCCGGGGGAACACTGAAGCTTTCTTT. Protein product: CASSFGPRGNTEAFF.